This T cell receptor beta chain was sequenced in a study of liver allograft versus peripheral blood T cells. Study information: Hepatic allograft T cell receptor repertoires were evaluated relative to those present in recipients' peripheral blood. Study-wide points: T cell receptor repertoires inside liver allografts reportedly differed from those in peripheral blood.

TCRdb fed the reads into MiXCR, producing one record per CDR3 protein. The profile covers over 10,000 distinct CDR3 sequences, with approximately 17% appearing a single time and 13% taken by the ten largest. V was pared by 5 bases and J by 4 bases, with 8 bases between. CDR3 length: 12 residues. Note on this clonotype: Its cognate antigen is unknown.

The chain is built from TRBV12-3 or TRBV12-4 and TRBJ1-2; D is uncertain. The TCR was taken from a human patient who had a liver transplant. Some T cells may be graft donor cells. CDR3 in amino acids: CASSPRPYGYTF. CDR3 DNA sequence: TGTGCCAGCAGTCCAAGACCCTATGGCTACACCTTC.